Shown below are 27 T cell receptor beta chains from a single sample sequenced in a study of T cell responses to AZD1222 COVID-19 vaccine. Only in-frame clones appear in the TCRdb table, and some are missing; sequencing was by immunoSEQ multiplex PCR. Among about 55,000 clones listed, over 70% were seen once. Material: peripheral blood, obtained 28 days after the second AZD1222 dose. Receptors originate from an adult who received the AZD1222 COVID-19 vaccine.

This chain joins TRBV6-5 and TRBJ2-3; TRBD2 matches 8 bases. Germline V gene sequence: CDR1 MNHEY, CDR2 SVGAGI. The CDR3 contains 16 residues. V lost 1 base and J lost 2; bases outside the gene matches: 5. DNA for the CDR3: TGTGCCAGCAGTTACTTCAGCGGGGGTGACACAGATACGCAGTATTTT. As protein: CASSYFSGGDTDTQYF.

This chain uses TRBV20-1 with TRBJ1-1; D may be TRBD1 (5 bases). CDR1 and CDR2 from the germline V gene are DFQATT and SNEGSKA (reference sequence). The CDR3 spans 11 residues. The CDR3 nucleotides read TGCAGGGGGATGGGGGACACTGAAGCTTTCTTT. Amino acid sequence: CRGMGDTEAFF.

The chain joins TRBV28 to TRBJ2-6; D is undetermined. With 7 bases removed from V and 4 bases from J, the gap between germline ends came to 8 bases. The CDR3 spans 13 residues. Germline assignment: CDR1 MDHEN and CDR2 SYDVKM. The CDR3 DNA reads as TGTGCCAGCACCTTAGGGGGGGCCAACGTCCTGACTTTC. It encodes CASTLGGANVLTF.

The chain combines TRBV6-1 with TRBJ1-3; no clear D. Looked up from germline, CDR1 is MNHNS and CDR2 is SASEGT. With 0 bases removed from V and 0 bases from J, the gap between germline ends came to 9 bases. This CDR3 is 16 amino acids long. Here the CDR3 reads CASSEAGGDSGNTIYF. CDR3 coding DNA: TGTGCCAGCAGTGAAGCTGGCGGAGACTCTGGAAACACCATATATTTT.

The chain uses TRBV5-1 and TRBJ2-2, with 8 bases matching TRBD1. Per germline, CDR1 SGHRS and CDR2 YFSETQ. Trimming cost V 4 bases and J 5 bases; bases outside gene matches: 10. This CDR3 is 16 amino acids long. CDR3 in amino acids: CASSTMTGDKTGELFF. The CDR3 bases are TGCGCCAGCAGCACCATGACAGGGGATAAAACCGGGGAGCTGTTTTTT.

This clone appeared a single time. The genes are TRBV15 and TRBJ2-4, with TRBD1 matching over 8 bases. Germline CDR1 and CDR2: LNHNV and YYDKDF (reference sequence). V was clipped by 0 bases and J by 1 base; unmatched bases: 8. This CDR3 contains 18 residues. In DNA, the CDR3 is TGTGCCACCAGCAGAGAGGCCGGACAGGGAGTGGCCAAAAACATTCAGTACTTC. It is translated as CATSREAGQGVAKNIQYF.

The CDR3 DNA reads TGTGCCAGCAGTGAAGACAGGGGAGGAAACATTCAGTACTTC. Residues: CASSEDRGGNIQYF. The chain carries TRBV2 and TRBJ2-4, with D maybe TRBD1 (7 bases). CDR3 length equals 14 residues. Germline values: CDR1 SNHLY, CDR2 FYNNEI. Trimming pared 1 base from V and 6 bases from J, leaving 10 bases between.

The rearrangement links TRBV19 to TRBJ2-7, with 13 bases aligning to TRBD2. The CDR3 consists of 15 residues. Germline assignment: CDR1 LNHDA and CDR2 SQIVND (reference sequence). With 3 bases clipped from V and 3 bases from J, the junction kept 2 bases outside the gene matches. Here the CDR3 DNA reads TGTGCCAGTAGTATCGGACTAGCGGGAGTCTACGAGCAGTACTTC. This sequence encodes CASSIGLAGVYEQYF.

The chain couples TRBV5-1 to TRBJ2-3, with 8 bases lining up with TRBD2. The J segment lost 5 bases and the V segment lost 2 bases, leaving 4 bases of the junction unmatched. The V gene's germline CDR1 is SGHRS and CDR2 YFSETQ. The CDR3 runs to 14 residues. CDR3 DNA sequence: TGCGCCAGCAGCTTCTCTACTAGCGGAGATACGCAGTATTTT. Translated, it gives CASSFSTSGDTQYF.

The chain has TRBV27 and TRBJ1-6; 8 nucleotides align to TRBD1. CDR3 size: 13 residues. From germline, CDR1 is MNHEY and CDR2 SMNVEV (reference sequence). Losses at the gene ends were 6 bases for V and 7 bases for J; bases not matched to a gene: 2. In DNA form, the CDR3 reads TGTGCCAGCAGCCGACAGGGGAATTCACCCCTCCACTTT. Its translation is CASSRQGNSPLHF.

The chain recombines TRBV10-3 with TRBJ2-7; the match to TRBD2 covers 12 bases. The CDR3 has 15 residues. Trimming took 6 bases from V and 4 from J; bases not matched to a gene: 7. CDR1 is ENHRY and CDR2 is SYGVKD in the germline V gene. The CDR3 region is CAIRTTSGRWYEQYF. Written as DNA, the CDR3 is TGTGCCATCAGAACCACTAGCGGGAGGTGGTACGAGCAGTACTTC.

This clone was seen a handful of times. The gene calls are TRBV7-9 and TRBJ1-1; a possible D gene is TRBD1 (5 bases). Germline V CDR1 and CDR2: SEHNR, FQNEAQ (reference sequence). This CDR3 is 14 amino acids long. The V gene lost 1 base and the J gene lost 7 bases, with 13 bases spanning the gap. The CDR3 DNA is TGTGCCAGCAGCTTAGAGCGGGGGACTGATGAAGCTTTCTTT. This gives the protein CASSLERGTDEAFF.

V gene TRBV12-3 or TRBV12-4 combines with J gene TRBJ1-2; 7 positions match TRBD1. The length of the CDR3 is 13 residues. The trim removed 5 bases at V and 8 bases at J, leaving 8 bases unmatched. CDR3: CASSTTGALGYTF. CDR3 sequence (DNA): TGTGCCAGCAGTACTACAGGGGCCCTCGGCTACACCTTC.

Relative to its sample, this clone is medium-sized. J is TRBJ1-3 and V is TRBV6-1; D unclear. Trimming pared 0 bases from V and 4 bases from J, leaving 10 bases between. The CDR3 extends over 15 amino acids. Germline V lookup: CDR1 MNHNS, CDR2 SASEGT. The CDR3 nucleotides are TGTGCCAGCAGTGAAGCGCAGTCAGGAGGAAACACCATATATTTT. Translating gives CASSEAQSGGNTIYF.

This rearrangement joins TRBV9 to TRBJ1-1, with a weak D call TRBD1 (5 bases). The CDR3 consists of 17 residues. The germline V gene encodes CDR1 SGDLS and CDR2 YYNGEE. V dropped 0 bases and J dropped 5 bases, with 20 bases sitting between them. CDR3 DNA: TGTGCCAGCAGCGTAGGGGGGGTTTCGCTTGAGAGGACTGAAGCTTTCTTT. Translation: CASSVGGVSLERTEAFF. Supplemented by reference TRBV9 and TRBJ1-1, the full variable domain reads DSGVTQTPKHLITATGQRVTLRCSPRSGDLSVYWYQQSLDQGLQFLIQYYNGEERAKGNILERFSAQQFPDLHSELNLSSLELGDSALYFCASSVGGVSLERTEAFFGQGTRLTVV.

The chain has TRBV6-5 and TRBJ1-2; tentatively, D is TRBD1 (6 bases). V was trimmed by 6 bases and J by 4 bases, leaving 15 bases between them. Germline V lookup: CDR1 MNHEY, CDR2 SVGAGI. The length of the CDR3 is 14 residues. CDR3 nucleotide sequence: TGTGCCAGCAGGGGTACCGGGGGCGCCTATGGCTACACCTTC. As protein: CASRGTGGAYGYTF.

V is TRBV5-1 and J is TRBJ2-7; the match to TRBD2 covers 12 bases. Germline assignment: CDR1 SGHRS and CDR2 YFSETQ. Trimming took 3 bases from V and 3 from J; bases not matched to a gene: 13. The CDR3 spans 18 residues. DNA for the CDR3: TGCGCCAGCAGCTGGATCCTCAGACTAGCGGGGGTCATCTACGAGCAGTACGTC. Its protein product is CASSWILRLAGVIYEQYV.

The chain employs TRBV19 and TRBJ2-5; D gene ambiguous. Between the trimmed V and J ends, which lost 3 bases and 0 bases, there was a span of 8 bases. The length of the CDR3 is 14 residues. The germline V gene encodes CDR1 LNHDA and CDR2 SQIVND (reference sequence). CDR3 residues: CASSIGQNQETQYF. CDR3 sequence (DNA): TGTGCCAGTAGTATTGGTCAGAACCAAGAGACCCAGTACTTC.

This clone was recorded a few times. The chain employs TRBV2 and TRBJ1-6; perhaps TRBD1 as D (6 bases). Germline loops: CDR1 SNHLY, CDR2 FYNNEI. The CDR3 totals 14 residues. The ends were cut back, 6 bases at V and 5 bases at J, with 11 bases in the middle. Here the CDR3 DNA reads TGTGCCAGCAGGGGAGGACAGCATAATTCACCCCTCCACTTT. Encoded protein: CASRGGQHNSPLHF.

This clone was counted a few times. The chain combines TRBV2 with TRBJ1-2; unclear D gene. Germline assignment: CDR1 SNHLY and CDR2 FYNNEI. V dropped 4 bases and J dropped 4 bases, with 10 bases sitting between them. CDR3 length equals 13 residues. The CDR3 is CASSVREGYGYTF. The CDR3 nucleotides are TGTGCCAGCAGTGTTAGAGAGGGCTATGGCTACACCTTC.

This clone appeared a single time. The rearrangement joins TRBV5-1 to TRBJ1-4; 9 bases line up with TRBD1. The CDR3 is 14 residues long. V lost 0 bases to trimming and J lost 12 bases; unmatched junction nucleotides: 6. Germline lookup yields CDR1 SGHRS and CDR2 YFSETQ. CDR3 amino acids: CASSLEGTGFELFF. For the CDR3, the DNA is TGCGCCAGCAGCTTGGAAGGGACAGGGTTTGAACTGTTTTTT. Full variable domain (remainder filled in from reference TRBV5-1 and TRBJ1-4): KAGVTQTPRYLIKTRGQQVTLSCSPISGHRSVSWYQQTPGQGLQFLFEYFSETQRNKGNFPGRFSGRQFSNSRSEMNVSTLELGDSALYLCASSLEGTGFELFFGSGTQLSVL.

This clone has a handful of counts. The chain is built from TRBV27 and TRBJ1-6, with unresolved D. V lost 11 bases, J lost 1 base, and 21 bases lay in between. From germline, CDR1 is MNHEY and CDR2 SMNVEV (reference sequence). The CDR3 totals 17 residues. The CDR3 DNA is TGTGCCGGAACTCCCGGTACAGACCCTTCCTATAATTCACCCCTCCACTTT. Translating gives CAGTPGTDPSYNSPLHF.

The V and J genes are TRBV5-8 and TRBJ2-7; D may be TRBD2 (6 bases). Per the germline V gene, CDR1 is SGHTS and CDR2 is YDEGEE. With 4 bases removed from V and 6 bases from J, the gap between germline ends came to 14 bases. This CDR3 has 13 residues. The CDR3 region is CASSAGLWGEQYV. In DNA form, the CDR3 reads TGTGCCAGCAGCGCGGGACTCTGGGGCGAGCAGTACGTC.

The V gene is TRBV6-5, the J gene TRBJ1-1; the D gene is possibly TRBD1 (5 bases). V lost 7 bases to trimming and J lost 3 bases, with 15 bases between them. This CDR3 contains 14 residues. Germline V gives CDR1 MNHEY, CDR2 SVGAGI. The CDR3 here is CASTLNGRDTEAFF. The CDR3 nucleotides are TGTGCCAGCACCCTAAACGGCAGGGACACTGAAGCTTTCTTT.

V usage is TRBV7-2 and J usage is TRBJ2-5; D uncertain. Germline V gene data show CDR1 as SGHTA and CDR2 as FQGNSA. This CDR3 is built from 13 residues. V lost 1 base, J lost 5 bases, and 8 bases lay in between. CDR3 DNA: TGTGCCAGCAGCTTAGGAAAGATGGAGACCCAGTACTTC. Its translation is CASSLGKMETQYF.

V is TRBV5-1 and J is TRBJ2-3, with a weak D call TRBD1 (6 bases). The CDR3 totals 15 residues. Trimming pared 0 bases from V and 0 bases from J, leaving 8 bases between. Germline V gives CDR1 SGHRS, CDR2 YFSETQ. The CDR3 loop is CASSLVGASTDTQYF. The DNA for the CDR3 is TGCGCCAGCAGCTTGGTGGGGGCGAGCACAGATACGCAGTATTTT. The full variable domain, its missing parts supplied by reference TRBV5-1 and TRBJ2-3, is KAGVTQTPRYLIKTRGQQVTLSCSPISGHRSVSWYQQTPGQGLQFLFEYFSETQRNKGNFPGRFSGRQFSNSRSEMNVSTLELGDSALYLCASSLVGASTDTQYFGPGTRLTVL.

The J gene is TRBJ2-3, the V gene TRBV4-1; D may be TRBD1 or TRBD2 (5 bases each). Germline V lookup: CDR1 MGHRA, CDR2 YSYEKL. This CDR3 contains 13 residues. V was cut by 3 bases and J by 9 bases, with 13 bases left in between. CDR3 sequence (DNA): TGCGCCAGCAGCCATGGGACCGAGGGGACGCAGTATTTT. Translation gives CASSHGTEGTQYF.